The clone carrying this T cell receptor (beta chain) occurred a few times. Its matching antigen is unknown. The sample is drawn from a study of response to subunit inactivated influenza vaccine. Study-level points and caveats: With each seasonal influenza vaccination, the authors suggested, few new T cells are recruited.

TCRdb recomputed calls from the RT-PCR reads with MiXCR, one row per CDR3 protein. Counted here are a few hundred thousand distinct CDR3 sequences, about 14% occurring once; the ten biggest clones make up over 8.5%. CDR1 is SGHRS, CDR2 YFSETQ, per germline. Trimming took off 4 bases at V and 3 bases at J, with 11 bases between the two ends. CDR3 length: 13 residues. The receptor was isolated from a man aged 45-65 years who received an inactivated influenza vaccine. The genes are TRBV5-1 and TRBJ2-7; D is possibly TRBD2 (5 bases). The material was PBMCs from blood, obtained 11 to 12 days after vaccination. CDR3 amino acids: CASSVRGSYEQYF. Written as DNA, the CDR3 is TGCGCCAGCAGCGTTCGGGGAAGCTACGAGCAGTACTTC.